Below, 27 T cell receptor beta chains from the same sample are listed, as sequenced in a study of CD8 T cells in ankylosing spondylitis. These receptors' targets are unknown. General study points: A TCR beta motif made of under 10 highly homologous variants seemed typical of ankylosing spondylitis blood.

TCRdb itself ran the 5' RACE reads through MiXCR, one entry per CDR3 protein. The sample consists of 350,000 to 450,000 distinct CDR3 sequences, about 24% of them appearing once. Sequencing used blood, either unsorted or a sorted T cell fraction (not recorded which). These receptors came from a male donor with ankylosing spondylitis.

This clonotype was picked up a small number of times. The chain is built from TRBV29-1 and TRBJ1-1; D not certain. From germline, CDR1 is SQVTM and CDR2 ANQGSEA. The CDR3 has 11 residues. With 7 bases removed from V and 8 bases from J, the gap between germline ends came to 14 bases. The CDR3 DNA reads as TGCAGCGCCTTGAAGGATCCGGAAGCTTTCTTT. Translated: CSALKDPEAFF.

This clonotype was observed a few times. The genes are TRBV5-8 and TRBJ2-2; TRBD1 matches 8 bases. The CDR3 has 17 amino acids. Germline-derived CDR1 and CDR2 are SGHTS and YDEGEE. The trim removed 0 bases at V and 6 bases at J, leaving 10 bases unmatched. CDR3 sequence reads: CASSLDSLDRVAGELFF. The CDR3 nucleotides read TGTGCCAGCAGCTTGGACAGCCTGGACAGGGTGGCCGGGGAGCTGTTTTTT.

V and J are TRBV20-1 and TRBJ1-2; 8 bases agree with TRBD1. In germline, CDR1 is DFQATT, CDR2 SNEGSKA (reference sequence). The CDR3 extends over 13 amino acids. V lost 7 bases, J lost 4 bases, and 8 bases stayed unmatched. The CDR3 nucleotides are TGCAGTGTCCCGACAGGGGTGGGCTATGGCTACACCTTC. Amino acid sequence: CSVPTGVGYGYTF.

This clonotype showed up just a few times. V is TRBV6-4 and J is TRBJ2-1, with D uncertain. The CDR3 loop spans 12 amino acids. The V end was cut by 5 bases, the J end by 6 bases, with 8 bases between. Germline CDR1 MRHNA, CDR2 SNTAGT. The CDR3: CASSSRLNEQFF. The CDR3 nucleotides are TGTGCCAGCAGTTCGCGACTCAATGAGCAGTTCTTC.

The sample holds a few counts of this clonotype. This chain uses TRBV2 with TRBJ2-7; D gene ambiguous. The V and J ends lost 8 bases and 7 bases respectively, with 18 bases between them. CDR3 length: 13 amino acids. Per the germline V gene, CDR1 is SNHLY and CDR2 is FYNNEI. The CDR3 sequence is CASVLESFGEQYF. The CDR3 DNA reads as TGTGCCAGCGTTTTAGAATCGTTCGGGGAGCAGTACTTC.

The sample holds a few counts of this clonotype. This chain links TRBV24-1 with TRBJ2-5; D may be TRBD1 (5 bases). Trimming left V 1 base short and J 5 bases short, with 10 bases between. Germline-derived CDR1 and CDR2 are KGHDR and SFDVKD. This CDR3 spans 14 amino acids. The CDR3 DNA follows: TGTGCCACCAGTGATTTTCGGACAACGGAGACCCAGTACTTC. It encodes CATSDFRTTETQYF.

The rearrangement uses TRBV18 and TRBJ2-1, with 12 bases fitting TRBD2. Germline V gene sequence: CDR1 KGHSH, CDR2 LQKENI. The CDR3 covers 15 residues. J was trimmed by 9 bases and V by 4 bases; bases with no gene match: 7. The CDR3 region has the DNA TGTGCCAGCTCACTTCGACTAGCGGGAGTTGGTGAGCAGTTCTTC. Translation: CASSLRLAGVGEQFF.

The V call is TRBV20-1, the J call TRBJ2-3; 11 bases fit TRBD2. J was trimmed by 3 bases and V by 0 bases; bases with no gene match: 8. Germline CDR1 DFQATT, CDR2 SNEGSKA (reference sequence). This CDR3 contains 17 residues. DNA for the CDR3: TGCAGTGCTAGAGATCAACTAGCGGGAGTGAGGACAGATACGCAGTATTTT. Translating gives CSARDQLAGVRTDTQYF.

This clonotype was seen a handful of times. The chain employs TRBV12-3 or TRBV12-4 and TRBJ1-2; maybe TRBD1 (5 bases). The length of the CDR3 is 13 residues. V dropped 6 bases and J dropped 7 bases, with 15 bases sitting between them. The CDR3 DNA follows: TGTGCCAGCAGCTCAGGGTTCACGCCTGGCTACACCTTC. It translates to CASSSGFTPGYTF.

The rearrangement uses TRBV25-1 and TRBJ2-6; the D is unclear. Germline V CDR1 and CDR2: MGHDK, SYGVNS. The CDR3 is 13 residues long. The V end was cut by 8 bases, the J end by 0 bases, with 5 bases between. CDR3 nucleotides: TGTGCCAGCCATCGCTCTGGGGCCAACGTCCTGACTTTC. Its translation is CASHRSGANVLTF.

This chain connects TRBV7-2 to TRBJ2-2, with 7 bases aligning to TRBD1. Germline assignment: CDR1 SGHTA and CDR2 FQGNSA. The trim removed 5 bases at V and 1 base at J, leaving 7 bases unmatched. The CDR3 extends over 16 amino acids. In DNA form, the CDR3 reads TGTGCCAGCAGCCCGGTGACAGGGATGAACACCGGGGAGCTGTTTTTT. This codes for CASSPVTGMNTGELFF.

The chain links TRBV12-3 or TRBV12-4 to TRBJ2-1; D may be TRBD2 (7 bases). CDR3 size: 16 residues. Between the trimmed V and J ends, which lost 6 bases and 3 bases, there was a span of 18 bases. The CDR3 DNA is TGTGCCAGCAGACGTAACGGGGGGCGCGGCTACAATGAGCAGTTCTTC. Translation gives CASRRNGGRGYNEQFF.

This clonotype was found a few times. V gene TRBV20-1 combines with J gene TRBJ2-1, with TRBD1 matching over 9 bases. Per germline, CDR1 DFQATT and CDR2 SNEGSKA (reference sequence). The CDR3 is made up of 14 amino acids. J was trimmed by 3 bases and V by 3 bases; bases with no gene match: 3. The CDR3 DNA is TGCAGTGCTAGGAGACAGGGGGGCTACAATGAGCAGTTCTTC. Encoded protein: CSARRQGGYNEQFF.

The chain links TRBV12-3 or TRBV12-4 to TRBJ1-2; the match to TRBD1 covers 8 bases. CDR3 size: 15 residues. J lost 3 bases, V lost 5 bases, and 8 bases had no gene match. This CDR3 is CASSGGDRNYYGYTF. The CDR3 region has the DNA TGTGCCAGCAGTGGGGGGGACAGGAACTACTATGGCTACACCTTC.

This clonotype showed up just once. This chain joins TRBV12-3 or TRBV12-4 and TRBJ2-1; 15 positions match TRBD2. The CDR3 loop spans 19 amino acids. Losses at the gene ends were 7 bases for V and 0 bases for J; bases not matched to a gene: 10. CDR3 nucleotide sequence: TGTGCCAGCACCAGAAGGACTAGCGGGGGGGGAAGCTCCTACAATGAGCAGTTCTTC. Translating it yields CASTRRTSGGGSSYNEQFF.

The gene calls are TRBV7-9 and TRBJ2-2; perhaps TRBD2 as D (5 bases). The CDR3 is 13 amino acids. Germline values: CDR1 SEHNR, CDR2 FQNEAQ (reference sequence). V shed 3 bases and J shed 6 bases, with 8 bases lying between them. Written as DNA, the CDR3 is TGTGCCAGCAGCTTTGGGAGCGCCGGGGAGCTGTTTTTT. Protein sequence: CASSFGSAGELFF.

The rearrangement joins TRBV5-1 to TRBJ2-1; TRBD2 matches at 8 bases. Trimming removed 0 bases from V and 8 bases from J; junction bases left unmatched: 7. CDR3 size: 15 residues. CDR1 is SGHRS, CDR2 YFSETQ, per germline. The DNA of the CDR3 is TGCGCCAGCAGCTTGGAAGTGGGACTAGAACATGAGCAGTTCTTC. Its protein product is CASSLEVGLEHEQFF.

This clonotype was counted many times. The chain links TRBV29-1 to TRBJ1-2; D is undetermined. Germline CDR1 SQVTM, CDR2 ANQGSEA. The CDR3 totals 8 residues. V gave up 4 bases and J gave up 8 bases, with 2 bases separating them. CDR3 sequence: CSVGGYTF. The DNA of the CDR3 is TGCAGCGTTGGGGGCTACACCTTC. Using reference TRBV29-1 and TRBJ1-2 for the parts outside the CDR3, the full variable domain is SAVISQKPSRDICQRGTSLTIQCQVDSQVTMMFWYRQQPGQSLTLIATANQGSEATYESGFVIDKFPISRPNLTFSTLTVSNMSPEDSSIYLCSVGGYTFGSGTRLTVV.

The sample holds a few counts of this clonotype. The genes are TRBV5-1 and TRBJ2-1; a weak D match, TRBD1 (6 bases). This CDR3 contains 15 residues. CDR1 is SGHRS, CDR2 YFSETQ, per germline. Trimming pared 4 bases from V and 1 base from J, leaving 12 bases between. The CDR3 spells CASSLDQGSYNEQFF. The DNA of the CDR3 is TGCGCCAGCAGCCTAGACCAGGGGTCCTACAATGAGCAGTTCTTC.

In DNA, the CDR3 is TGTGCCAGCAGTTCCGGGTGGGAAAAACTGTTTTTT. Protein sequence: CASSSGWEKLFF. The chain couples TRBV6-5 to TRBJ1-4; D not resolved. There are 12 residues in the CDR3. Trimming took off 4 bases at V and 8 bases at J, with 8 bases between the two ends. CDR1 and CDR2 from the germline V gene are MNHEY and SVGAGI.

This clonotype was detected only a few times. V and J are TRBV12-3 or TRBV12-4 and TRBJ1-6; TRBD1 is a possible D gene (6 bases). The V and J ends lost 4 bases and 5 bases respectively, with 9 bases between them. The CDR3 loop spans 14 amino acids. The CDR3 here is CASSSGQNNSPLHF. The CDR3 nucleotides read TGTGCCAGCAGTTCCGGACAGAATAATTCACCCCTCCACTTT.

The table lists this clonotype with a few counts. The CDR3 loop is CSANYDVNTEAFF. The CDR3 region has the DNA TGCAGTGCTAACTATGACGTGAACACTGAAGCTTTCTTT. The gene calls are TRBV20-1 and TRBJ1-1, with D unresolved. In germline, CDR1 is DFQATT, CDR2 SNEGSKA (reference sequence). Trimming took off 4 bases at V and 0 bases at J, with 9 bases between the two ends. CDR3 length: 13 residues.

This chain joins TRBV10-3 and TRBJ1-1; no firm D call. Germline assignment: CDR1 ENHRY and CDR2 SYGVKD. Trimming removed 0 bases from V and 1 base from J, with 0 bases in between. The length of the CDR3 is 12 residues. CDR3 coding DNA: TGTGCCATCAGTGAGTCGAACACTGAAGCTTTCTTT. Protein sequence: CAISESNTEAFF.

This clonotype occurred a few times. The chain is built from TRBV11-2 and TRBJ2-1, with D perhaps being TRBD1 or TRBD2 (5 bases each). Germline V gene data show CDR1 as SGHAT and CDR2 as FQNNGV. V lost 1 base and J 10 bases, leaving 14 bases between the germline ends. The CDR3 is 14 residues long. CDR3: CASSLVGDDTEQFF. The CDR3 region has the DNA TGTGCCAGCAGCTTAGTAGGGGACGACACCGAGCAGTTCTTC.

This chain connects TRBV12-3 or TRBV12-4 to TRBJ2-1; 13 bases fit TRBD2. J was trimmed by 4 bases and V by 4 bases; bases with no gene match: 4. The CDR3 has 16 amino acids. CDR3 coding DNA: TGTGCCAGCAGTTGGACTAGCGGGAGTCGGTACAATGAGCAGTTCTTC. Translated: CASSWTSGSRYNEQFF.

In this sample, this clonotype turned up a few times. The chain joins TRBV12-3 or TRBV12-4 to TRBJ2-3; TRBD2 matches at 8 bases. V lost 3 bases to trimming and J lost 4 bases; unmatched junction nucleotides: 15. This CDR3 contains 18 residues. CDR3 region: CASSFKSERLAFADTQYF. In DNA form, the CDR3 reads TGTGCCAGCAGTTTTAAATCTGAGAGACTAGCGTTCGCAGATACGCAGTATTTT.

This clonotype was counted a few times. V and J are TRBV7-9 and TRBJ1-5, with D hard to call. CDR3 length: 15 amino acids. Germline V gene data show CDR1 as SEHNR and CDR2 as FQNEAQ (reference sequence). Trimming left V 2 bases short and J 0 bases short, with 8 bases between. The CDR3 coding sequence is TGTGCCAGCAGCTTAACTGGGAATAGCAATCAGCCCCAGCATTTT. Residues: CASSLTGNSNQPQHF.